A selection of T cell receptor beta chains follows, all from one sample in a study of T cells after yellow fever vaccination. TCRdb fed the 5' RACE reads into MiXCR, producing one record per CDR3 protein. The table lists over 110,000 distinct CDR3 sequences, less than 9.5% of them singletons. This specimen consisted of CD4+ T cells sorted from PBMCs, obtained 5 days after the yellow fever booster vaccination. The receptors come from a man younger than 40 who received the YFV17D yellow fever vaccine. CDR3s include the opening cysteine and the closing phenylalanine or tryptophan. The order of the fields is V gene, clone size, J gene, D gene, CDR3 DNA, CDR3 protein. A D gene is named only where the DNA matches it firmly. Clone size is given as once, few, many, or a class for an expanded clone.

TRBV28	many	TRBJ1-2	NA	TGTGCCAGCAGTTCGGGCAGCGAGTACTATGGCTACACCTTC	CASSSGSEYYGYTF
TRBV16	many	TRBJ1-1	NA	TGTGCCAGCATTTACAGATTGAACACTGAAGCTTTCTTT	CASIYRLNTEAFF
TRBV20-1	many	TRBJ2-3	NA	TGCAGTGCCCAAGACTCAGCGGCGCTTTTAGATACGCAGTATTTT	CSAQDSAALLDTQYF
TRBV7-9	many	TRBJ2-5	NA	TGTGCCAGCAGCATTGCCTTAAATAGGGAGGAGACCCAGTACTTC	CASSIALNREETQYF
TRBV4-2	many	TRBJ2-1	TRBD2	TGTGCCAGCAGCCAAGAATTGAATACACCGGGACTAGCGGGAAGTAATGAGCAGTTCTTC	CASSQELNTPGLAGSNEQFF
TRBV6-1	many	TRBJ2-3	NA	TGTGCCAGCAGTGAAAGCTGGAAGAACACAGATACGCAGTATTTT	CASSESWKNTDTQYF
TRBV5-1	many	TRBJ2-3	NA	TGCGCCAGCAGCTCCCGTCCCTCAGATACGCAGTATTTT	CASSSRPSDTQYF
TRBV7-9	many	TRBJ1-2	TRBD1	TGTGCCAGCAGCCCAAGGACAGGGGAAAACTATGGCTACACCTTC	CASSPRTGENYGYTF
TRBV3-1	many	TRBJ2-5	NA	TGTGCCAGCAGCCTCCCGAGGGAGACCCAGTACTTC	CASSLPRETQYF
TRBV6-5	many	TRBJ2-7	TRBD2	TGTGCCAGCAGTTACTCGGCTAGCGGAGCCTACGAGCAGTACTTC	CASSYSASGAYEQYF